The source of this TCR beta chain is a study of identical twins. Findings and caveats of the study: Within twin pairs, the out-of-frame alpha sequences they shared showed excess low generation probability.

Points on this clonotype: Its specificity is not known.

Every sampled donor was Caucasian and healthy. TCRdb passed the 5' RACE reads through MiXCR, listing each CDR3 protein once. The repertoire holds approximately 550,000 distinct CDR3 sequences, with about a fifth as singletons. The same data also contributed to another study, on yellow fever vaccine responses in identical twins.

The receptor's source is a woman between 18 and 29 years old in good health. The sequencing input was CD4+ T cells sorted from blood.

In nucleotides, the CDR3 is TGTGCCAGCCGCTGGGACAAGACTAGCAATCAGCCCCAGCATTTT. Translated: CASRWDKTSNQPQHF. The rearrangement joins TRBV6-2 or TRBV6-3 to TRBJ1-5; the D gene is possibly TRBD1 (6 bases). The V and J ends lost 8 bases and 0 bases respectively, with 14 bases between them. The CDR3 runs to 15 residues. Per germline, CDR1 MNHEY and CDR2 SVGEGT.